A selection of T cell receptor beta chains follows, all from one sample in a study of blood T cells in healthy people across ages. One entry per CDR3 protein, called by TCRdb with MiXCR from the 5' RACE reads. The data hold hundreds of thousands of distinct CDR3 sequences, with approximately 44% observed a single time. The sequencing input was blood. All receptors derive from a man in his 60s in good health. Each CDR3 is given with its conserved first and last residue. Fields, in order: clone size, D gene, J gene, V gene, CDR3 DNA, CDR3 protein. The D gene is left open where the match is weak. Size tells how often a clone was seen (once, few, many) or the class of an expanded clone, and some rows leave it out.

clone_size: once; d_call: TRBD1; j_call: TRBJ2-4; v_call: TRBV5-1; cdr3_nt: TGCGCCAGCAGCCGTGACAGGGGGGGATACGAGCGGTACTTC; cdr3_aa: CASSRDRGGYERYF
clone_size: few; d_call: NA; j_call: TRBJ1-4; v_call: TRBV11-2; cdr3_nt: TGTGCCAGCAGCCCCCAACAGGGAGGTGAAAAACTGTTTTTT; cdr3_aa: CASSPQQGGEKLFF
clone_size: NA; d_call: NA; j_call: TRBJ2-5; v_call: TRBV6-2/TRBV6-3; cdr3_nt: TGTGCCATTTCGGAGGGGAACGTAGAGACCCAGTACTTC; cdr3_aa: CAISEGNVETQYF
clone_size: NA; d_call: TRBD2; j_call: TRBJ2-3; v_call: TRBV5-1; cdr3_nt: TGCGCCAGCAGCTTGGCCCTAGCGGGGAGCACAGATACGCAGTATTTT; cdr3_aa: CASSLALAGSTDTQYF
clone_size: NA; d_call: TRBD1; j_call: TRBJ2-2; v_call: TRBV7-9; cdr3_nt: TGTGCCAGCAGAGCGACAGGGGTCAGGACCGGGGAGCTGTTTTTT; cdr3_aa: CASRATGVRTGELFF
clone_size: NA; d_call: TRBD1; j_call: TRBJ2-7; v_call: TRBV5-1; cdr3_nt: TGCGCCAGCAGCTCAAGCACCGGGACAGTCTCCTACGAGCAGTACTTC; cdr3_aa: CASSSSTGTVSYEQYF
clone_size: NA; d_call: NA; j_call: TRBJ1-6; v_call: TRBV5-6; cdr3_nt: TGTGCCAGCAGCGTCGGGGCGGATAATTCACCCCTCCACTTT; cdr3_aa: CASSVGADNSPLHF
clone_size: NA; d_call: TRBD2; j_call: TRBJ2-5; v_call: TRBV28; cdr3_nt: TGTGCCAGTAGTAAGGAGACTAGCGGAGAAGAGACCCAGTACTTC; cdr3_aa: CASSKETSGEETQYF
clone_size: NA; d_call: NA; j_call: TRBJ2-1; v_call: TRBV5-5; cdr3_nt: TGTGCCAGCAGCTTGAGAGGACAGCCCGGTGAGCAGTTCTTC; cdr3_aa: CASSLRGQPGEQFF
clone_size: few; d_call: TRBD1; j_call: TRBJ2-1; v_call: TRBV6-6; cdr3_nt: TGTGCCAGCAGTTACCGGCTGGGACAGGAAGGGGGCAATGAGCAGTTCTTC; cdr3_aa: CASSYRLGQEGGNEQFF
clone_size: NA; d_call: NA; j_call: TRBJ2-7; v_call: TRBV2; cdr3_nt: TGTGCCGGGCGGGGCAGGGATTACGAGCAGTACTTC; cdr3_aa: CAGRGRDYEQYF
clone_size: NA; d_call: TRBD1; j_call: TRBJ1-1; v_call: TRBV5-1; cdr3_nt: TGCGCCAGCAGTCCGGGACAGGGCCCTGAAGCTTTCTTT; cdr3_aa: CASSPGQGPEAFF
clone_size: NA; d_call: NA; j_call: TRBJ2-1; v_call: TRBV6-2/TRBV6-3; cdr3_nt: TGTGCCAGCAGTTACCCGGGGGGCGCGGAGAATGAGCAGTTCTTC; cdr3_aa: CASSYPGGAENEQFF
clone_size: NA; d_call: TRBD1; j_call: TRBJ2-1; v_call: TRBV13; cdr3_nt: TGTGCCAGCAGCCGGACCATGAACACAGGGGGCGCCCACAATGAGCAGTTCTTC; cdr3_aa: CASSRTMNTGGAHNEQFF
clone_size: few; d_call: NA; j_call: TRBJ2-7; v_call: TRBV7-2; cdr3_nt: TGTGCCAGCACCCCATCGGGACGGATCTCCCACGAGCAGTACTTC; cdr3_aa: CASTPSGRISHEQYF
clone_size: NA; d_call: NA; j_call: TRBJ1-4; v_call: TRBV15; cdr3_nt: TGTGCCACCAGCAGAAGGAAGGGGACTAATGAAAAACTGTTTTTT; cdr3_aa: CATSRRKGTNEKLFF
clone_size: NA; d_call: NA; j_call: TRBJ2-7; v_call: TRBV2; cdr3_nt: TGTGCCAACAGTGAAGGGACTTCAAGCTCCTACGAGCAGTACTTC; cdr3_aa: CANSEGTSSSYEQYF
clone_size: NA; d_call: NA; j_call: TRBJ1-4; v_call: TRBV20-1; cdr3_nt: TGCAGTGGGGCGAGGGATGAAAAACTGTTTTTT; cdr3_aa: CSGARDEKLFF
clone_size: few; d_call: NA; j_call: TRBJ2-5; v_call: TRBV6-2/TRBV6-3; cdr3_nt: TGTGCCAGCAGTCAGGGACGCTACAATGAGCAGTACTTC; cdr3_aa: CASSQGRYNEQYF
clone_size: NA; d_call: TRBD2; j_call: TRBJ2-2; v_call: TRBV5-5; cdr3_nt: TGTGCCAGCAGTCAACCCCCCCCGACTAGCGCCGGGGAGCTGTTTTTT; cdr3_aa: CASSQPPPTSAGELFF
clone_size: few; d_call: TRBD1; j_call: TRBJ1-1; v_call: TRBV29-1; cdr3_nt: TGCAGCGTTGAATTGACAGGGGTGTGGACTGAAGCTTTCTTT; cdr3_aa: CSVELTGVWTEAFF
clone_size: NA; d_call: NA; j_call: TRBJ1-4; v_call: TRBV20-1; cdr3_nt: TGCAGTGCTAGAGATGCTCAGGAAAACTATGAAAAACTGTTTTTT; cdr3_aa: CSARDAQENYEKLFF
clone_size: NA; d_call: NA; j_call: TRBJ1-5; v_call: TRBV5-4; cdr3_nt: TGTGCCAGCAGCTTGATGGGACCAAATCAGCCCCAGCATTTT; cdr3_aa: CASSLMGPNQPQHF
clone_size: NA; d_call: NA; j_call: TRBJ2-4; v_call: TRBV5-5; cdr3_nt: TGTGCCAGCAGCTTGGGAGAAACCAGCCTTCGGCTTCAGTACTTC; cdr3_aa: CASSLGETSLRLQYF
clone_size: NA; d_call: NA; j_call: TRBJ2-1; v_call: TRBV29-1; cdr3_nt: TGCAGCGTTGAAGGGGGCGGTGCCCACAATGAGCAGTTCTTC; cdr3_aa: CSVEGGGAHNEQFF
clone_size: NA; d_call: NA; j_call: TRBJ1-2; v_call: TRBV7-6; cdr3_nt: TGTGCCAGCAGCTTAGATAGGGCAACCGGTGGCTACACCTTC; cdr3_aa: CASSLDRATGGYTF
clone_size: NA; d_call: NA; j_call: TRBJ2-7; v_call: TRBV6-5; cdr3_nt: TGTGCCAGCACCCGATCCGGGGTTTCCTACGAGCAGTACTTC; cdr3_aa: CASTRSGVSYEQYF
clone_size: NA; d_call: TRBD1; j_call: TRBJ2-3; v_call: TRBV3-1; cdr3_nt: TGTGCCAGCAGCCAAGCACAGGGGAGCGCAGATACGCAGTATTTT; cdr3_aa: CASSQAQGSADTQYF
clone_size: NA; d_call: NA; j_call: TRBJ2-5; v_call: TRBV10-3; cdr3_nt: TGTGCCATCAGTGAGTTACCATGGGATGAGCAGTACTTC; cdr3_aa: CAISELPWDEQYF
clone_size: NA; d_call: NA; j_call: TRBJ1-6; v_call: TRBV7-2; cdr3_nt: TGTGCCAGCACCTGGGGGGGTGGTTCACCCCTCCACTTT; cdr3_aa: CASTWGGGSPLHF
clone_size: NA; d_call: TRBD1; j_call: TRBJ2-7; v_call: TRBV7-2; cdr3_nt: TGTGCCAGCAGCTCCCAGACAGGGACCTACGAGCAGTACTTC; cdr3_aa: CASSSQTGTYEQYF
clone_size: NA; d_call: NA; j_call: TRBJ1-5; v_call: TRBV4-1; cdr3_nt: TGCGCCAGCAGCCAAGAACTTACTAGCAATCAGCCCCAGCATTTT; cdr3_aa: CASSQELTSNQPQHF
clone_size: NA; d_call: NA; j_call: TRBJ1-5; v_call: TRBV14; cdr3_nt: TGTGCCAGCAGCCAAGCTCAGAGGGGATACAATCAGCCCCAGCATTTT; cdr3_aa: CASSQAQRGYNQPQHF
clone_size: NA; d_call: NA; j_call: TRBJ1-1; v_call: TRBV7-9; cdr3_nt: TGTGCCAGCAGGGCAGTAAATCGGATGAACACTGAAGCTTTCTTT; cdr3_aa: CASRAVNRMNTEAFF
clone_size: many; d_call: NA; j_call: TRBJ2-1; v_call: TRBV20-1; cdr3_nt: TGCAGTGCTAACCTAGCTCGTGAGCAGTTCTTC; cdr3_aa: CSANLAREQFF
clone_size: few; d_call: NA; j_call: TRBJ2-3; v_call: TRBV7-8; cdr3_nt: TGTGCCAGCAGCCCGGACCCTAGGAGTGGAGATACGCAGTATTTT; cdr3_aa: CASSPDPRSGDTQYF
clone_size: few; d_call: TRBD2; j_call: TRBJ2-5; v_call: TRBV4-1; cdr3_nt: TGCGCCAGCAGCCACCTAACCGCGGGGGGCGCGAGAGAGACCCAGTACTTC; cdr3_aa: CASSHLTAGGARETQYF
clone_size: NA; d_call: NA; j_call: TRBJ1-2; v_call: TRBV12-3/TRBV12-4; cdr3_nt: TGTGCCAGCAGTTTATATGTCTCCAGGGAGGGCTACACCTTC; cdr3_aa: CASSLYVSREGYTF
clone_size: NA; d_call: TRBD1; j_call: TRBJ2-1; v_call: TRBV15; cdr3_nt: TGTGTCACCAGCAGAGATCCGGGACAGATACCTTACAATGAGCAGTTCTTC; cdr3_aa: CVTSRDPGQIPYNEQFF
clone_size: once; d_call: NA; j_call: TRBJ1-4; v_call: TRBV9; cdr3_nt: TGTGCCAGCAGCGTAGAATCCCCCGACAGTCTTGGGAATGAAAAACTGTTTTTT; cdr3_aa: CASSVESPDSLGNEKLFF
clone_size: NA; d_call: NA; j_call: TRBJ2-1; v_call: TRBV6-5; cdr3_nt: TGTGCCAGCAAGGCTAGGGAAATCCGCAATGAGCAGTTCTTC; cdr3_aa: CASKAREIRNEQFF
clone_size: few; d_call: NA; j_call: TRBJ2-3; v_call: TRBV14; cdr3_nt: TGTGCCAGCAGCCAAGTAGGGGGAATCTCAGATACGCAGTATTTT; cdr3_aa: CASSQVGGISDTQYF
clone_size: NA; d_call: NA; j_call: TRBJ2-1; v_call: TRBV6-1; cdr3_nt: TGTGCCAGCAGTGAAAGCGACGGGACACCTCCCTACAATGAGCAGTTCTTC; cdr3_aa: CASSESDGTPPYNEQFF
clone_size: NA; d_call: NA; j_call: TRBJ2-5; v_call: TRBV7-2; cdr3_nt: TGTGCCAGCAGCTTAAGGCGGACGGGGTTATATGAGACCCAGTACTTC; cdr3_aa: CASSLRRTGLYETQYF
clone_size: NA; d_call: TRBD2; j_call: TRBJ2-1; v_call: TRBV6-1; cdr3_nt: TGTGCCAGCAGGGGGGGACTAGCAGGACCGGATAGCTCCTACAATGAGCAGTTCTTC; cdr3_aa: CASRGGLAGPDSSYNEQFF
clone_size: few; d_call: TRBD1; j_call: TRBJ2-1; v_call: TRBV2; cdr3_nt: TGTGCCAGCATGGCGCTCGGACAGGGGAAAAAGTTCTTC; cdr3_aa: CASMALGQGKKFF
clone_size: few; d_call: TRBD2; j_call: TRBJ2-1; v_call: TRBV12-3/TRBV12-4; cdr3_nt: TGTGCCAGCAGTTTAATGCGGCTAGCGGGGTTAACCTACAATGAGCAGTTCTTC; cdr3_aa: CASSLMRLAGLTYNEQFF
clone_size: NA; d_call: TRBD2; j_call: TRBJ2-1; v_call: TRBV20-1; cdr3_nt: TGCGGTGCTAGGACTAGCGGGGATTACAATGAGCAGTTCTTC; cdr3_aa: CGARTSGDYNEQFF
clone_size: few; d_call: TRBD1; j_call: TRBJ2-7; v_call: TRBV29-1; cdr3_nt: TGCAGCGTTGAAGGTCGGGACAGGGAACCTCAGTACTTC; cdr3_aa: CSVEGRDREPQYF
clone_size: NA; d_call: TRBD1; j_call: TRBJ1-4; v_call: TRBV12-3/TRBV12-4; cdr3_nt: TGTGCCAGCAGTGTCCGACAGGGACAGGGTGAAAAACTGTTTTTT; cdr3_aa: CASSVRQGQGEKLFF
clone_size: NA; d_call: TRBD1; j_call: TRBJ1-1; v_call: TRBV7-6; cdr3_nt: TGTGCCAGCAGCTTTAACAGGGGCCGGAACACTGAAGCTTTCTTT; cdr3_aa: CASSFNRGRNTEAFF
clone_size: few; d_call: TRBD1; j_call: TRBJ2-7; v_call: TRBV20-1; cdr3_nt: TGCAGTGCCAAGGGACAGGGGGGCTTTTACGAGCAGTACTTC; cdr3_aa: CSAKGQGGFYEQYF
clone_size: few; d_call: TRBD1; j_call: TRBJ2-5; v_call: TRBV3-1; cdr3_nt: TGTGCCAGCAGCCAAACAGGGGTTTGGGAGACCCAGTACTTC; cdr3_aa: CASSQTGVWETQYF
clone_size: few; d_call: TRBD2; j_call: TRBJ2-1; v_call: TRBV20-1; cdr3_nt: TGCAGTGCCCGAGGGACTAGCTCCTACAATGAGCAGTTCTTC; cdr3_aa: CSARGTSSYNEQFF
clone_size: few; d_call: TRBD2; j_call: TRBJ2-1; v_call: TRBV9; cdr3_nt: TGTGCCAGCAGCCCCGCCGGGACTAGCGGGTACAATGAGCAGTTCTTC; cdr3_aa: CASSPAGTSGYNEQFF
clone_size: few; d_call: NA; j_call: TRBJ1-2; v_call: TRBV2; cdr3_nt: TGTGCCAGCAGTGTCGGACAGACTAACTATGGCTACACCTTC; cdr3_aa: CASSVGQTNYGYTF
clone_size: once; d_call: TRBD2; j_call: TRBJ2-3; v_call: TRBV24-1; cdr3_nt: TGTGCCACCAGTGACGCAGCGGGGGGCACAGATACGCAGTATTTT; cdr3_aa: CATSDAAGGTDTQYF
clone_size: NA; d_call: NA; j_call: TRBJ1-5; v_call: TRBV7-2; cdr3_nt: TGTGCCAGCAGCTTAGGGGTGACGTTCGGGAGCGATCAGCCCCAGCATTTT; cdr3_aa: CASSLGVTFGSDQPQHF
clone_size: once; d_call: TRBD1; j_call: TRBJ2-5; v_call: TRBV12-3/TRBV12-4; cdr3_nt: TGTGCCAGCAGTTTAGCATCCCAGGGGGCAAGGGAGACCCAGTACTTC; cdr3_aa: CASSLASQGARETQYF